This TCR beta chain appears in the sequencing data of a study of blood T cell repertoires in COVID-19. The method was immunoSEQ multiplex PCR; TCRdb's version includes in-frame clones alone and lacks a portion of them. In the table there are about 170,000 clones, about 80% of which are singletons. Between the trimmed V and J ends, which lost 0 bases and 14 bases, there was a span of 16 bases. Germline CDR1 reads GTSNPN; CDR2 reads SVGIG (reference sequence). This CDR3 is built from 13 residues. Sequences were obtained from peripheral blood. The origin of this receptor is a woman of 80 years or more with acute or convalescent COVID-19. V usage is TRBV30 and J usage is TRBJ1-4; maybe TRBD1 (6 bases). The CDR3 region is CAWSVSGGTRLFF. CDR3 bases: TGTGCCTGGAGTGTATCGGGGGGCACGCGGCTGTTTTTT.